A single sample is the source of the 32 T cell receptor beta chains below, sequenced in a study of response to subunit inactivated influenza vaccine. TCRdb ran MiXCR on the RT-PCR reads and lists one entry per CDR3 protein. The sample lists 500,000 to 550,000 distinct CDR3 sequences, around 21% occurring once. This sample also appeared in a second study, on T cells expressing NK-cell markers. From that report: Making the TCR beta cDNA relied on 5'RACE template switching with UMIs.

Sample: CD4+ T cells sorted from PBMCs, taken 11 to 12 days after vaccination. The receptors originated from a man aged 45-65 years who received an inactivated influenza vaccine.

The chain couples TRBV4-2 to TRBJ1-2; D unclear. The germline gives CDR1 LGHNA, CDR2 YNFKEQ. This CDR3 is built from 15 residues. V lost 1 base and J 2 bases, leaving 11 bases between the germline ends. The CDR3, as DNA: TGTGCCAGCAGCCAAGGAATTAGTGAGAACTATGGCTACACCTTC. Residues: CASSQGISENYGYTF.

This clonotype was seen a few times. V and J are TRBV18 and TRBJ2-4; weak D call: TRBD2 (5 bases). The CDR3 totals 16 residues. The germline V and J ends were trimmed by 0 bases and 1 base, with 10 bases remaining between them. Germline assignment: CDR1 KGHSH and CDR2 LQKENI. The CDR3 loop reads CASSPPMGEAKNIQYF. For the CDR3, the DNA is TGTGCCAGCTCACCACCGATGGGAGAGGCCAAAAACATTCAGTACTTC. Drawing the rest from reference TRBV18 and TRBJ2-4, the complete variable domain is NAGVMQNPRHLVRRRGQEARLRCSPMKGHSHVYWYRQLPEEGLKFMVYLQKENIIDESGMPKERFSAEFPKEGPSILRIQQVVRGDSAAYFCASSPPMGEAKNIQYFGAGTRLSVL.

CDR3 in DNA: TGTGCCAGCAGCTTCCGGGCCGGGGGGGCCACAGATACGCAGTATTTT. It encodes CASSFRAGGATDTQYF. The V and J genes are TRBV7-2 and TRBJ2-3; TRBD2 agrees at 8 bases. This CDR3 has 16 residues. Germline assignment: CDR1 SGHTA and CDR2 FQGNSA. With 3 bases clipped from V and 2 bases from J, the junction kept 7 bases outside the gene matches.

This clonotype has a count of ten or more. The chain links TRBV12-3 or TRBV12-4 to TRBJ2-1; TRBD1 might be the D (7 bases). The germline V and J ends were trimmed by 10 bases and 6 bases, with 25 bases remaining between them. The CDR3 totals 16 residues. Here the CDR3 DNA reads TGTGCCACAACCGTCACCGGCACCCAGGGGGGCAATGAGCAGTTCTTC. Translating gives CATTVTGTQGGNEQFF.

This clonotype has a handful of counts. V usage is TRBV5-1 and J usage is TRBJ2-3, with TRBD2 as a possible D gene (7 bases). Trimming stripped 0 bases from V and 5 bases from J, with 13 bases between. Looked up from germline, CDR1 is SGHRS and CDR2 is YFSETQ. There are 15 residues in the CDR3. The CDR3 region has the DNA TGCGCCAGCAGCTTGGCCAACGGGGGGCAAGATACGCAGTATTTT. Protein sequence: CASSLANGGQDTQYF.

The rearrangement uses TRBV7-9 and TRBJ1-1; D may be TRBD1 (5 bases). Germline CDR1 is SEHNR and CDR2 is FQNEAQ (reference sequence). This CDR3 spans 17 amino acids. Trimming cost V 5 bases and J 1 base, with 20 bases left between them. The CDR3 DNA sequence: TGTGCCAGCAGCCCCCCCCCGTCGGGACTCCCGAACACTGAAGCTTTCTTT. Translating it yields CASSPPPSGLPNTEAFF.

The rearrangement joins TRBV2 to TRBJ1-1, with 7 bases identical to TRBD1. V lost 7 bases, J lost 1 base, and 6 bases stayed unmatched. The germline V gene encodes CDR1 SNHLY and CDR2 FYNNEI. The CDR3 has 14 residues. The DNA of the CDR3 is TGTGCCAGCATACGGCGGACAGGGAACACTGAAGCTTTCTTT. It translates to CASIRRTGNTEAFF.

This clonotype came up a few times. The chain joins TRBV20-1 to TRBJ2-3; 12 nucleotides line up with TRBD2. From germline, CDR1 is DFQATT and CDR2 SNEGSKA (reference sequence). This CDR3 region has 14 residues. V dropped 5 bases and J dropped 6; count of bases not matched to a gene: 6. The CDR3 DNA is TGCAGTGCTGACCTAGCGGGGGGGCTGGATACGCAGTATTTT. Protein product: CSADLAGGLDTQYF.

The V gene is TRBV4-2, the J gene TRBJ2-5; 9 nucleotides line up with TRBD1. Germline assignment: CDR1 LGHNA and CDR2 YNFKEQ. Trimming at V came to 3 bases and at J to 2 bases, leaving 4 bases not matched to a gene. This CDR3 contains 15 residues. The DNA for the CDR3 is TGTGCCAGCAGCCACGATGGGACAGGGCAAGAGACCCAGTACTTC. Encoded protein: CASSHDGTGQETQYF.

This chain connects TRBV4-2 to TRBJ2-7; tentative D call: TRBD1 (6 bases). With 2 bases removed from V and 2 bases from J, the gap between germline ends came to 16 bases. The germline V gene has CDR1 LGHNA and CDR2 YNFKEQ. This CDR3 region has 16 residues. The CDR3 protein is CASSQSWTADAYEQYF. As DNA, the CDR3 is TGTGCCAGCAGCCAATCCTGGACAGCAGACGCCTACGAGCAGTACTTC.

V usage is TRBV5-8 and J usage is TRBJ2-5, with D hard to call. The germline V and J ends were trimmed by 0 bases and 7 bases, with 19 bases remaining between them. The CDR3 is made up of 16 amino acids. In germline, CDR1 is SGHTS, CDR2 YDEGEE. The CDR3 nucleotides are TGTGCCAGCAGCTTGGATCGTAGAGCCGGGCCGCGGACCCAGTACTTC. Protein: CASSLDRRAGPRTQYF.

The genes are TRBV6-2 or TRBV6-3 and TRBJ2-7; TRBD2 aligns across 7 bases. The CDR3 length is 19 residues. Germline loops: CDR1 MNHEY, CDR2 SVGEGT. The trim removed 4 bases at V and 1 base at J, leaving 19 bases unmatched. The CDR3 DNA reads as TGTGCCAGCAGTTGGGACCAATTTCGTGGGAGGGCAGTTTCCTACGAGCAGTACTTC. It yields the protein CASSWDQFRGRAVSYEQYF.

This clonotype was seen a few times. The J gene is TRBJ2-7, the V gene TRBV4-2; D perhaps matches TRBD1 (5 bases). The CDR3 has 12 amino acids. Germline values: CDR1 LGHNA, CDR2 YNFKEQ. V lost 3 bases and J 7 bases, leaving 10 bases between the germline ends. The chain's CDR3 is CASSHFGQEQYF. The CDR3 DNA follows: TGTGCCAGCAGCCATTTCGGACAAGAGCAGTACTTC.

The V call is TRBV5-1, the J call TRBJ1-1; D gene unclear. The CDR3 loop spans 13 amino acids. Germline V CDR1 and CDR2: SGHRS, YFSETQ. V was trimmed by 0 bases and J by 8 bases, leaving 11 bases between them. The CDR3 region is CASSLAPSEEAFF. In nucleotides, the CDR3 is TGCGCCAGCAGCTTGGCCCCGTCAGAAGAAGCTTTCTTT.

The chain has TRBV15 and TRBJ2-2; no definite D call. Germline-derived CDR1 and CDR2 are LNHNV and YYDKDF (reference sequence). This CDR3 contains 13 residues. The V end lost 0 bases, the J end lost 8 bases, and 7 bases lay between the germline ends. CDR3 sequence: CATSRDRRGELFF. CDR3 sequence (DNA): TGTGCCACCAGCAGAGATCGGAGAGGGGAGCTGTTTTTT.

This clonotype was seen at least ten times. The J gene is TRBJ2-7, the V gene TRBV5-4; tentative D call: TRBD1 (8 bases). In germline, CDR1 is SGHNT, CDR2 YYREEE (reference sequence). The V end lost 7 bases, the J end lost 5 bases, and 22 bases lay between the germline ends. The CDR3 covers 15 residues. Here the CDR3 reads CASGANRGGFDEQYF. DNA of the CDR3: TGTGCCAGCGGCGCAAACAGGGGGGGGTTTGACGAGCAGTACTTC.

The DNA for the CDR3 is TGCAGCGTTTCCGGTCGGGCTCTCAATGAGCAGTTCTTC. Encoded protein: CSVSGRALNEQFF. The V gene is TRBV29-1, the J gene TRBJ2-1; D is unresolved. The CDR3 contains 13 residues. The germline V gene encodes CDR1 SQVTM and CDR2 ANQGSEA. Trimming pared 5 bases from V and 6 bases from J, leaving 14 bases between.

The gene calls are TRBV29-1 and TRBJ2-5; 12 bases align to TRBD2. With V trimmed by 5 bases and J by 5 bases, 6 bases remained unmatched. The CDR3 totals 14 residues. From germline, CDR1 is SQVTM and CDR2 ANQGSEA. This CDR3 reads CSVILAGGSETQYF. In DNA form, the CDR3 reads TGCAGCGTTATACTAGCGGGGGGATCTGAGACCCAGTACTTC.

The genes are TRBV5-1 and TRBJ2-7; D perhaps matches TRBD1 (5 bases). Germline V lookup: CDR1 SGHRS, CDR2 YFSETQ. CDR3 length equals 11 residues. Trimming cost V 5 bases and J 6 bases, with 9 bases left between them. The CDR3 is CASSKGFEQYF. CDR3 nucleotides: TGCGCCAGCAGTAAGGGGTTCGAGCAGTACTTC. The full variable domain, in which reference TRBV5-1 and TRBJ2-7 provide the parts outside the CDR3, is KAGVTQTPRYLIKTRGQQVTLSCSPISGHRSVSWYQQTPGQGLQFLFEYFSETQRNKGNFPGRFSGRQFSNSRSEMNVSTLELGDSALYLCASSKGFEQYFGPGTRLTVT.

This clonotype was counted only a few times. DNA of the CDR3: TGTGCCAGCATTAGGGGTGACACTGAAGCTTTCTTT. This gives the protein CASIRGDTEAFF. The chain carries TRBV2 and TRBJ1-1, with a tentative D call TRBD1 (5 bases). The germline V and J ends were trimmed by 7 bases and 3 bases, with 9 bases remaining between them. The CDR3 is 12 amino acids. Germline values: CDR1 SNHLY, CDR2 FYNNEI.

The rearrangement uses TRBV9 and TRBJ2-7, with 14 bases lining up with TRBD2. Germline V lookup: CDR1 SGDLS, CDR2 YYNGEE. With 0 bases clipped from V and 7 bases from J, the junction kept 6 bases outside the gene matches. The CDR3 spans 16 residues. CDR3 bases: TGTGCCAGCAGCGTAGGTGAGACTAGCGGGAGGGGAGAGCAGTACTTC. Residues: CASSVGETSGRGEQYF.

The CDR3 nucleotides read TGTGCCAGCAGCTTAGGAGGACAGGGTACTGAAGCTTTCTTT. Amino acids: CASSLGGQGTEAFF. The chain is built from TRBV7-9 and TRBJ1-1; 8 nucleotides align to TRBD1. CDR1 is SEHNR and CDR2 is FQNEAQ in the germline V gene (reference sequence). The CDR3 is 14 residues long. The V gene end was trimmed by 1 base and the J gene end by 5 bases; junction bases not matched to a gene: 3.

This chain links TRBV7-9 with TRBJ2-2; D gene unclear. The germline V and J ends were trimmed by 2 bases and 6 bases, with 7 bases remaining between them. The CDR3 is made up of 13 amino acids. Germline CDR1 is SEHNR and CDR2 is FQNEAQ (reference sequence). The CDR3 is CASSLKTSGELFF. The CDR3 DNA reads TGTGCCAGCAGCTTAAAGACGTCCGGGGAGCTGTTTTTT. The variable domain in full, with the rest retrieved from reference TRBV7-9 and TRBJ2-2, is DTGVSQNPRHKITKRGQNVTFRCDPISEHNRLYWYRQTLGQGPEFLTYFQNEAQLEKSRLLSDRFSAERPKGSFSTLEIQRTEQGDSAMYLCASSLKTSGELFFGEGSRLTVL.

This clonotype was seen a few times. The chain carries TRBV6-5 and TRBJ2-3; the match to TRBD2 covers 7 bases. Germline lookup yields CDR1 MNHEY and CDR2 SVGAGI. V lost 5 bases, J lost 4 bases, and 12 bases stayed unmatched. This CDR3 is 16 amino acids long. CDR3 sequence reads: CASSHVAERGPDTQYF. DNA for the CDR3: TGTGCCAGCAGTCACGTAGCGGAGCGGGGACCAGATACGCAGTATTTT.

The chain is built from TRBV20-1 and TRBJ2-1, with 11 positions matching TRBD2. The V segment lost 4 bases and the J segment 0 bases; nucleotides outside the gene matches: 11. Germline V gives CDR1 DFQATT, CDR2 SNEGSKA (reference sequence). The CDR3 has 18 amino acids. CDR3 loop: CSATWTSGRYSSYNEQFF. CDR3 DNA sequence: TGCAGTGCTACCTGGACTAGCGGGCGGTATAGCTCCTACAATGAGCAGTTCTTC.

This chain connects TRBV18 to TRBJ2-5; 7 bases fit TRBD1. Germline trimming cut 6 bases from V and 4 bases from J; bases unmatched to any gene: 11. CDR3 length equals 15 residues. The germline CDR1 and CDR2 sequences are KGHSH and LQKENI. The CDR3 coding sequence is TGTGCCAGCTCGCCTCGGACAGGTTGGGGAGAGACCCAGTACTTC. Translated: CASSPRTGWGETQYF.

J is TRBJ2-3 and V is TRBV7-2; 7 positions match TRBD1. V shed 5 bases, J shed 2 bases, and the junction held 7 bases outside the gene matches. The CDR3 covers 15 residues. CDR1 and CDR2 from the germline V gene are SGHTA and FQGNSA. The CDR3 nucleotides are TGTGCCAGCAGCGCCCGGACAGGCATCACAGATACGCAGTATTTT. Amino acid sequence: CASSARTGITDTQYF.

This clonotype was counted only a few times. This chain uses TRBV10-3 with TRBJ2-7; maybe TRBD1 (5 bases). V lost 7 bases to trimming and J lost 2 bases, with 15 bases between them. The CDR3 consists of 14 residues. The V gene's germline CDR1 is ENHRY and CDR2 SYGVKD. The CDR3 coding sequence is TGTGCCATCAAAAAACAGGCGAACACCTACGAGCAGTACTTC. It specifies CAIKKQANTYEQYF.

This clonotype is a singleton in its sample. For the CDR3, the DNA is TGTGCCAGCGGTCCTCCGGGAATAGCCAAAAACATTCAGTACTTC. Translating gives CASGPPGIAKNIQYF. V and J are TRBV6-2 or TRBV6-3 and TRBJ2-4; D perhaps matches TRBD2 (5 bases). This CDR3 comprises 15 residues. Per the germline V gene, CDR1 is MNHEY and CDR2 is SVGEGT. Trimming cost V 8 bases and J 0 bases, with 14 bases left between them.

This clonotype has at least ten counts. The rearrangement joins TRBV7-9 to TRBJ1-1; D is undetermined. Germline lookup yields CDR1 SEHNR and CDR2 FQNEAQ (reference sequence). The V and J ends lost 4 bases and 4 bases respectively, with 7 bases between them. This CDR3 has 12 amino acids. CDR3 nucleotides: TGTGCCAGCAGCTCCCCCCTCACTGAAGCTTTCTTT. Its protein is CASSSPLTEAFF.

The chain employs TRBV27 and TRBJ2-5, with a weak D call TRBD1 (6 bases). Trimming stripped 2 bases from V and 4 bases from J, with 20 bases between. This CDR3 contains 17 residues. Germline assignment: CDR1 MNHEY and CDR2 SMNVEV (reference sequence). The CDR3 region is CASSLRSHDPGVETQYF. In DNA form, the CDR3 reads TGTGCCAGCAGTTTAAGGTCCCACGACCCAGGGGTAGAGACCCAGTACTTC.

The chain uses TRBV6-2 or TRBV6-3 and TRBJ2-6, with TRBD1 matching over 9 bases. This CDR3 has 12 amino acids. The V gene's germline CDR1 is MNHEY and CDR2 SVGEGT. The J segment lost 13 bases and the V segment lost 7 bases, leaving 5 bases of the junction unmatched. The CDR3 DNA reads TGTGCCAGCAAAGGGACAGGGCTGGTCCTGACTTTC. It is translated as CASKGTGLVLTF.